What follows describes a single T cell receptor beta chain. The antigen remains unidentified. In the PCR, 60 Vbeta and 13 Jbeta primers were used. TCRdb's table, derived via immunoSEQ multiplex PCR, lists solely in-frame clones and lacks some. Here the sample spans 170,000 or so clones, 84% being singletons. This sample stems from a study of cytomegalovirus exposure and HLA in healthy donors. Whole-study findings and limits: Researchers reportedly found TCR beta sequences accurately predicted most subjects' HLA-A and HLA-B alleles. It is likely that the observed cluster of highly shared sequence variants was a sequencing artifact. CMV serostatus was the sole immune exposure data available. The study designated roughly 160 TCR beta chains cytomegalovirus-associated.

Per germline, CDR1 MNHEY and CDR2 SMNVEV (reference sequence). The ends were cut back, 2 bases at V and 2 bases at J, with 16 bases in the middle. The CDR3 consists of 16 residues. This chain links TRBV27 with TRBJ2-7, with a weak D call TRBD2 (5 bases). The specimen was PBMCs. This receptor was taken from a boy aged 2 to 10 in good health and CMV-seronegative. The DNA for the CDR3 is TGTGCCAGCAGTTTAGTAGGACCCCGAGGGCCCTACGAGCAGTACTTC. Amino acid sequence: CASSLVGPRGPYEQYF.